This TCR beta chain was identified during a study of cytomegalovirus exposure and HLA in healthy donors. The germline CDR1 and CDR2 sequences are SQVTM and ANQGSEA. This CDR3 comprises 11 residues. Trimming shortened V by 4 bases and J by 8 bases, and 11 bases separated the two germline ends. In the PCR, 60 Vbeta and 13 Jbeta primers were used. Generated by immunoSEQ multiplex PCR, the TCRdb table keeps only in-frame clones and is missing some. The table includes approximately 260,000 clones, approximately 84% detected once. V and J are TRBV29-1 and TRBJ1-1; D not resolved. The material sequenced was PBMCs. The sequence derives from a woman between 40 and 50 years old in good health and CMV-seropositive. CDR3 in amino acids: CSVVPGSEAFF. The DNA for the CDR3 is TGCAGCGTTGTTCCCGGTTCCGAAGCTTTCTTT.